This is a list of T cell receptor beta chains from one sample in a study of blood T cell repertoires in COVID-19. Measured with immunoSEQ multiplex PCR; TCRdb has only the in-frame clones, and not every one. This repertoire shows roughly 290,000 clones, nearly 90% found once; its top ten account for about 1.5%. The material sequenced was PBMCs or T cells enriched from blood (not recorded which). These receptors were collected from a woman under 30 with acute COVID-19. CDR3s include the opening cysteine and the closing phenylalanine or tryptophan.

j_call v_call cdr3_aa
TRBJ2-1 TRBV13 CASDLAGGASYNEQFF
TRBJ1-6 TRBV30 CAWGQGHNSPLHF
TRBJ2-1 TRBV13 CASTNQLSGDSYNEQFF
TRBJ2-7 TRBV29-1 CSANERTSGTRQYF
TRBJ2-7 TRBV5-1 CASSLDRGVYEQYF
TRBJ2-1 TRBV4-2 CASSHRTSMDEQFF
TRBJ2-7 TRBV18 CASSPDEESNSYEQYF
TRBJ1-4 TRBV25-1 CASSESGAGTNEKLFF
TRBJ2-1 TRBV11-3 CASSLDYTSGSYEQFF
TRBJ1-2 TRBV18 CASSPGQGDYGYTF
TRBJ1-5 TRBV2 CASSAYPINQPQHF
TRBJ1-1 TRBV2 CASRLSGGRGTEAFF
TRBJ2-3 TRBV5-4 CASSLGEDTQYF
TRBJ2-1 TRBV27 CASSLGRSEQFF
TRBJ2-3 TRBV27 CATADRGPTDTQYF
TRBJ1-3 TRBV6-2/TRBV6-3 CASSPKTGGLSSGNTIYF
TRBJ2-1 TRBV30 CAWSEGSSGYNEQFF
TRBJ2-3 TRBV10-1 CASSSGGTSTDTQYF
TRBJ2-3 TRBV19 CASQSATGLAGGTDTQYF
TRBJ2-5 TRBV5-8 CASRPRDRAKETQYF
TRBJ2-4 TRBV5-6 CASSFRTGDFGIQYF
TRBJ1-2 TRBV29-1 CSVVNSYGYTF
TRBJ2-1 TRBV4-3 CASSQRGNEQFF
TRBJ2-5 TRBV30 CAWSPGLKTQYF
TRBJ2-7 TRBV7-2 CASSLGGGKGSYEQYF
TRBJ2-7 TRBV3-1/TRBV3-2 CASSQASGKSYEQYF
TRBJ2-1 TRBV9 CASSVLARGNEQFF
TRBJ2-6 TRBV7-2 CASSFGGPGANVLTF
TRBJ2-3 TRBV2 CASSVTGSTDTQYF